This T cell receptor (beta chain) was sequenced during a study of cytotoxic CD8 clonotypes in ibrutinib-treated CLL. Study-wide context: Partial response occurred in about 25 patients and complete response in 2; at median about 70 months, approximately 14 remained remitted and around 12 progressed. Points from the study as a whole: Researchers report that baseline clonality outpaced age-matched healthy donors and tracked circulating CD8+ T-cell counts.

CDR3 length equals 16 residues. J was trimmed by 3 bases and V by 4 bases; bases with no gene match: 5. The germline CDR1 and CDR2 sequences are MGHDK and SYGVNS. Genomic DNA in a quantity of about 2.1 micrograms was derived from cryopreserved PBMCs for TCR beta libraries. Details on this clone: Its matching antigen is unknown.

Generated by immunoSEQ multiplex PCR, the TCRdb table keeps only in-frame clones and is missing some. The table has 150,000 to 200,000 clones, around 70% seen once. The V call is TRBV25-1, the J call TRBJ2-3; 12 positions match TRBD2. This receptor was obtained from a human donor with chronic lymphocytic leukemia. The source material was PBMCs, sampled after 24 months of ibrutinib treatment. As DNA, the CDR3 is TGTGCCAGCAGTGCTCCTAGCGGGAGGGGTACAGATACGCAGTATTTT. Amino acids: CASSAPSGRGTDTQYF.